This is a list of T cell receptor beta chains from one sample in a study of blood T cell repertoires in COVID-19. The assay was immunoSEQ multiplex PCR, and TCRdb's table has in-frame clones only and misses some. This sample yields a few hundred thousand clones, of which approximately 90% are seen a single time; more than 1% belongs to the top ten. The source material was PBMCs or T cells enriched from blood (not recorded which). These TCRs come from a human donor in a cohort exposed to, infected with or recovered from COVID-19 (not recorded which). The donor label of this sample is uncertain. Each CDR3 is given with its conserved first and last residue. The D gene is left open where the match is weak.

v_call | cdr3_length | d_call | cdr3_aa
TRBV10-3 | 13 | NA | CAISVVEENEQFF
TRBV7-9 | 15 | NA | CASSPPREANEKLFF
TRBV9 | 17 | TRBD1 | CASSVETGTSFNSPLHF
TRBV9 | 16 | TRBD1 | CASSEGAGTGRETQYF
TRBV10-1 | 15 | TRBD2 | CASSETAGVSGTQYF
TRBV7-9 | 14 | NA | CASSSRNRVYEQYF
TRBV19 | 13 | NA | CASSETSTDTQYF
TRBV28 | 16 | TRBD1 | CASSLGTGGTLQPQHF
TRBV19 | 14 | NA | CASSPQGGSTEAFF
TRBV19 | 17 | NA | CASSIRPFLGGANVLTF
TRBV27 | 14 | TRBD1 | CATTSTDRSYGYTF
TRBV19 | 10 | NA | CASFSGGYTF
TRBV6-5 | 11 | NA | CASSYGEEAFF
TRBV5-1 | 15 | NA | CASSLSPGANYGYTF
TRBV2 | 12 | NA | CASSPAGVEQFF
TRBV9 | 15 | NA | CASSVGLRGNQPQHF
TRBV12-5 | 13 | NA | CASGLWGRRDLFF
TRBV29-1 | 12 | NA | CSVVQNTGELFF
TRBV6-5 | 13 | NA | CASRGPNTDTQYF
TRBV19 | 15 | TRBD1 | CASTAGQGLFYEQYF
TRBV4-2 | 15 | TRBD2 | CASRERTSVRETQYF
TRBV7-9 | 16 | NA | CASSLHAGESNEKLFF
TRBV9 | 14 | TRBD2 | CASSQLANPDTQYF
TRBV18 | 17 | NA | CASSPPQGAEPQETQYF
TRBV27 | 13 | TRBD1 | CASTDRGGTEAFF
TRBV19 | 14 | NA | CASSIRAPYNEQFF
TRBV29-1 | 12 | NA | CSVTGVMGEQYF
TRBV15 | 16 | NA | CATSRDWRGANQPQHF
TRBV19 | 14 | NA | CASSATTLTYEQYF
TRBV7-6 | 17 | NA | CASSLPLQGLHPNEQFF
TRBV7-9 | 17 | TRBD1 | CASSPSTGTGTGNTIYF
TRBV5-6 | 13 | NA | CASSFGAPAEAFF
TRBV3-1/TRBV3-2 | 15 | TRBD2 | CASSRLAGQTGELFF
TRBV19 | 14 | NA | CASSMRQGENIQYF
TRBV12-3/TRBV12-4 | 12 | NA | CASSLRELEAFF
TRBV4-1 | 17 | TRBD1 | CASSQDWGTALDSPLHF
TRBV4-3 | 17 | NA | CASSQENLRDGAYEQYF
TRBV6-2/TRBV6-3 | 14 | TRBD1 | CASSSGTGVYEQYF